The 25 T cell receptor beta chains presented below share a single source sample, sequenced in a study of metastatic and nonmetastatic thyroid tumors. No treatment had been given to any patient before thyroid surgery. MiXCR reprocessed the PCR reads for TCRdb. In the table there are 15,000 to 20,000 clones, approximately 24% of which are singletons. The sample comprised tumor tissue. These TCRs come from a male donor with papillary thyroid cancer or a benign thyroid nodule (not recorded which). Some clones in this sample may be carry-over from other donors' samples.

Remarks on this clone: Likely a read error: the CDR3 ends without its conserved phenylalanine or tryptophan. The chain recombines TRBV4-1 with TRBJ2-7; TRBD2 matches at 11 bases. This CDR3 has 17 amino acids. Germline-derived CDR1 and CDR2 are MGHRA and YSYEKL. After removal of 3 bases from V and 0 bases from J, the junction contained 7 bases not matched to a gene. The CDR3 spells CASSQGGLADSSYEQYL. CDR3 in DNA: TGCGCCAGCAGCCAGGGGGGACTAGCGGACTCCTCCTACGAGCAGTACTTG.

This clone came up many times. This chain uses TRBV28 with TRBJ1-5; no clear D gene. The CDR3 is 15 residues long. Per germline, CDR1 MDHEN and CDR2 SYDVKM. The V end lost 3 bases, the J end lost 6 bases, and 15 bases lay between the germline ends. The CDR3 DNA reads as TGTGCCAGCAGTTTCCTCCGCGAGGTCGGTCAGCCCCAGCATTTT. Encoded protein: CASSFLREVGQPQHF.

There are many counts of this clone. The CDR3 loop is CASIRPRDCQPQHF. Here the CDR3 DNA reads TGTGCCAGCATCCGCCCGCGGGACTGCCAGCCCCAGCATTTT. The chain combines TRBV7-3 with TRBJ1-5; a possible D gene is TRBD1 (5 bases). The CDR3 has 14 residues. Germline V gives CDR1 SGHTA, CDR2 FQGTGA. Between the trimmed V and J ends, which lost 7 bases and 7 bases, there was a span of 17 bases.

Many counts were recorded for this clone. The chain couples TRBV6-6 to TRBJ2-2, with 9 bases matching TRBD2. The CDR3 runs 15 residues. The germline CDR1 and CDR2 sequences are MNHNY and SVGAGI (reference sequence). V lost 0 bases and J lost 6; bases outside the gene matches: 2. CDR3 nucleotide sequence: TGTGCCAGCAGTTACTCGGCGGGAGGGCCCGGGGAGCTGTTTTTT. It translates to CASSYSAGGPGELFF.

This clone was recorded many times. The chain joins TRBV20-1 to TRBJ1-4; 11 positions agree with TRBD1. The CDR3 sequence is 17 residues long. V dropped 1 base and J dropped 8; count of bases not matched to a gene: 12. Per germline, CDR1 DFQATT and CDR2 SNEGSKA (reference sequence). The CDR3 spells CSARGQRGGQGEEKLFF. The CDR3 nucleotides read TGCAGTGCTAGAGGCCAGCGGGGGGGACAGGGGGAGGAAAAACTGTTTTTT.

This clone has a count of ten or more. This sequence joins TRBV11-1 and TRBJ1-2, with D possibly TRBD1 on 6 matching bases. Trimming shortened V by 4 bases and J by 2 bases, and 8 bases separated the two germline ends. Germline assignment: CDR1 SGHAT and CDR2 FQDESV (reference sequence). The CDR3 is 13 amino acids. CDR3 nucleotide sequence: TGTGCCAGCAGCTCTGGACAGAACTATGGCTACACCTTC. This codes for CASSSGQNYGYTF.

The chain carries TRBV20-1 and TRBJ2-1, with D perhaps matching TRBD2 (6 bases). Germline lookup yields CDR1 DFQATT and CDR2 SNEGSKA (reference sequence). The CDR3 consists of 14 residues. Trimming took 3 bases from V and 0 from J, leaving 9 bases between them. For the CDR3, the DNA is TGCAGTGCTAGCGGGAGAGCCTCCTACAATGAGCAGTTCTTC. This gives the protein CSASGRASYNEQFF.

The CDR3: CASSFSGSIYEQYF. Written as DNA, the CDR3 is TGTGCCAGCAGCTTTTCCGGGAGTATCTACGAGCAGTACTTC. The chain employs TRBV11-3 and TRBJ2-7; D is perhaps TRBD2 (6 bases). V gave up 3 bases and J gave up 3 bases, with 12 bases separating them. The CDR3 has 14 amino acids. Germline V CDR1 and CDR2: SGHNT, YENEEA.

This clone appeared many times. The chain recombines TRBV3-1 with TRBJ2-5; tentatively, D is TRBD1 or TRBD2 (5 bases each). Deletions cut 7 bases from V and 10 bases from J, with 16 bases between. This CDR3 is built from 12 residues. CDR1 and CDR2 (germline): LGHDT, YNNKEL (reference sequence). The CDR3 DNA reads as TGTGCCAGCACCAAAACGGGGACGGACCAGTACTTC. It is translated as CASTKTGTDQYF.

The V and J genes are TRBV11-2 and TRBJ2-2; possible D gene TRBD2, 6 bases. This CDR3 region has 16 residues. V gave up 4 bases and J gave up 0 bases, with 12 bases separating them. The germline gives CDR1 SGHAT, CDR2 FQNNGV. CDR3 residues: CASSSHGTPNTGELFF. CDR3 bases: TGTGCCAGCAGCTCGCACGGGACTCCGAACACCGGGGAGCTGTTTTTT.

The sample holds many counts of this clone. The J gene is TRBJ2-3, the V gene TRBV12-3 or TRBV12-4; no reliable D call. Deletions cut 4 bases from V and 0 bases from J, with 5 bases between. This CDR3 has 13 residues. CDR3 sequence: CASSSTSTDTQYF. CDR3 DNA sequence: TGTGCCAGCAGTTCGACTAGCACAGATACGCAGTATTTT.

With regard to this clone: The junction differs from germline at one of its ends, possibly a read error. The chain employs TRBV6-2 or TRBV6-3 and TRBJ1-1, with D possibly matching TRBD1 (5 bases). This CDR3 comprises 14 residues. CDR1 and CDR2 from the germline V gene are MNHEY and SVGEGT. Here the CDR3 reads CASTPGGMSTESFF. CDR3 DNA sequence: TGTGCCAGCACCCCCGGGGGGATGAGCACTGAATCTTTCTTT.

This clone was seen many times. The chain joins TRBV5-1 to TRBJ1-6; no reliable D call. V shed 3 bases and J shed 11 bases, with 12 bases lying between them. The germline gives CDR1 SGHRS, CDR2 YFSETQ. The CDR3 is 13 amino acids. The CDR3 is CASSSIIGAPLHF. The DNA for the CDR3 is TGCGCCAGCAGCTCCATTATAGGCGCACCCCTCCACTTT.

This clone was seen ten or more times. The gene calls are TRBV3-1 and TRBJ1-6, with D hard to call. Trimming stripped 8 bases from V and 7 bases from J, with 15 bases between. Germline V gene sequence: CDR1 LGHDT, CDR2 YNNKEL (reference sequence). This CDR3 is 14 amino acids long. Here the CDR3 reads CASATRAENSPLHF. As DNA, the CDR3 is TGTGCCAGCGCAACGCGGGCAGAAAATTCACCCCTCCACTTT. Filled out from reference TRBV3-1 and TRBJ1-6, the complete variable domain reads DTAVSQTPKYLVTQMGNDKSIKCEQNLGHDTMYWYKQDSKKFLKIMFSYNNKELIINETVPNRFSPKSPDKAHLNLHINSLELGDSAVYFCASATRAENSPLHFGNGTRLTVT.

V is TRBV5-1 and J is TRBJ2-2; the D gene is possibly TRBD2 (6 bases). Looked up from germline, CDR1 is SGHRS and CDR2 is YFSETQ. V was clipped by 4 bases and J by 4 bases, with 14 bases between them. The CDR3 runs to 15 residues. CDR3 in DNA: TGCGCCAGCAGCACCTTGGAGGGAGGCACCGGGGAGCTGTTTTTT. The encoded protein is CASSTLEGGTGELFF. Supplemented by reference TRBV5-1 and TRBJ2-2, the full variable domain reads KAGVTQTPRYLIKTRGQQVTLSCSPISGHRSVSWYQQTPGQGLQFLFEYFSETQRNKGNFPGRFSGRQFSNSRSEMNVSTLELGDSALYLCASSTLEGGTGELFFGEGSRLTVL.

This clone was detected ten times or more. The CDR3 reads CASQLSGSFSGELFF. CDR3 DNA: TGTGCCAGCCAACTTAGCGGGAGCTTTTCCGGGGAGCTGTTTTTT. J is TRBJ2-2 and V is TRBV6-1; TRBD2 matches 9 bases. Trimming took 8 bases from V and 6 from J; bases not matched to a gene: 10. Germline V gives CDR1 MNHNS, CDR2 SASEGT. This CDR3 region has 15 residues.

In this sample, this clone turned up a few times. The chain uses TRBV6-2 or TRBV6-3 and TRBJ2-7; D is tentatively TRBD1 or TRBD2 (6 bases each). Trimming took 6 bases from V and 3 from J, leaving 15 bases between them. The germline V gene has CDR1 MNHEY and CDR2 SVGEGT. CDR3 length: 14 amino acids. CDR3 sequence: CASRLSGAYYEQYF. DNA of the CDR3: TGTGCCAGCAGGCTATCGGGGGCCTACTACGAGCAGTACTTC.

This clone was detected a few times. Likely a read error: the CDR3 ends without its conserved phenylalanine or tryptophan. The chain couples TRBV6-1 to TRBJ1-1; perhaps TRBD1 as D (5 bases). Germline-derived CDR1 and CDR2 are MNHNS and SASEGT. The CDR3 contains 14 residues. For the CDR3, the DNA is TGTGCCAACAGTGCCCGGACACCCCAAACTGAAGCTTTCCTT. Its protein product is CANSARTPQTEAFL.

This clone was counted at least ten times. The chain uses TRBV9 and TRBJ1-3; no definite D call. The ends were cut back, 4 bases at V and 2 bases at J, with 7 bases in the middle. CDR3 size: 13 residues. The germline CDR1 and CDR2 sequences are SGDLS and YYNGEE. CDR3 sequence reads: CASSTNAGNTIYF. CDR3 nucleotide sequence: TGTGCCAGCAGCACGAACGCTGGAAACACCATATATTTT.

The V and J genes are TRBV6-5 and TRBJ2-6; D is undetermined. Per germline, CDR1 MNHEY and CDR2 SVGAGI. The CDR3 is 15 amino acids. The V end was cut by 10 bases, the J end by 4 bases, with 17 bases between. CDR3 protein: CANSPGSSGANVLTF. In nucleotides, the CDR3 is TGTGCCAACAGCCCCGGAAGCTCCGGGGCCAACGTCCTGACTTTC.

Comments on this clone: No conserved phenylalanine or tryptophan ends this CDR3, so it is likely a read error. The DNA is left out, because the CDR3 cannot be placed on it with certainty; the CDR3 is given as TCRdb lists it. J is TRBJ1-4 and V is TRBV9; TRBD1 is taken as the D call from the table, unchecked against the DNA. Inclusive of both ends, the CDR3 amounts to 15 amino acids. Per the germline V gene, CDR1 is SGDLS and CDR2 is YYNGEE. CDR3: CARSLHPGLSEKLIY.

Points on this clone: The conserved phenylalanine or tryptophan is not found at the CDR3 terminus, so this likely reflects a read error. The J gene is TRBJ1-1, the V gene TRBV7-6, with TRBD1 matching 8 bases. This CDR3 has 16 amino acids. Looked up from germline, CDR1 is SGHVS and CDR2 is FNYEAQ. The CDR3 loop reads CASGLMAGGVNTEAFI. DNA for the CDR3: TGTGCCAGCGGCTTAATGGCAGGGGGCGTGAACACTGAAGCTTTCATT.

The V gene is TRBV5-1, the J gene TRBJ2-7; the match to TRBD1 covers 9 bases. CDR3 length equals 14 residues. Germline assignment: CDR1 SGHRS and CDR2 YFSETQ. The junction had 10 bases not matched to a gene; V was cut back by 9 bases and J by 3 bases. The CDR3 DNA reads TGCGCCATCAGTCTCGGGACAGGGCTCTACGAGCAGTACTTC. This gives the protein CAISLGTGLYEQYF.

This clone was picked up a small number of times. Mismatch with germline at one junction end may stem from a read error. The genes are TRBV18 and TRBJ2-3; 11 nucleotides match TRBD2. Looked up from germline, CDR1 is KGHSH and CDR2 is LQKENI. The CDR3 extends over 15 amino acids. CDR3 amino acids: CASSPTSGSPDTRYF. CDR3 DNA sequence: TGTGCCAGCTCACCAACTAGCGGGAGCCCAGATACGCGGTATTTT.

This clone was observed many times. This chain's CDR3 is CSAKGTSEYEQFF. The CDR3 DNA is TGCAGTGCTAAGGGGACTAGCGAATATGAGCAGTTCTTC. The V call is TRBV20-1, the J call TRBJ2-1; the match to TRBD2 covers 10 bases. Germline trimming cut 4 bases from V and 8 bases from J; bases unmatched to any gene: 5. The CDR3 runs to 13 residues. In germline, CDR1 is DFQATT, CDR2 SNEGSKA (reference sequence).